This T cell receptor beta chain was sequenced for a study of blood T cell repertoires in COVID-19. Overall study context: The origin of the acute and convalescent COVID-19 samples was the United States, Italy and Spain.

In the source study's methods: Scientists estimated how many nucleated cells there were by amplifying reference gene primers. Clones were read by immunoSEQ multiplex PCR, and TCRdb kept only the in-frame ones, dropping some. V and J calls and clone size are those listed in that table; D and trimming were worked out from the DNA. The sample contains about 250,000 clones, about 90% of which appear only once. Germline V gene data show CDR1 as SGDLS and CDR2 as YYNGEE. This CDR3 is built from 11 residues. V gave up 4 bases and J gave up 7 bases, with 5 bases separating them. Sequencing was carried out using peripheral blood. The source of this sequence is an older woman with COVID-19, enrolled during active disease. The V gene is TRBV9, the J gene TRBJ2-2; D may be TRBD2 (5 bases). CDR3 bases: TGTGCCAGCAGCCGGGGCGGGGAGCTGTTTTTT. This sequence encodes CASSRGGELFF.